This entry concerns a single T cell receptor (beta chain). Its target is not known. TCRdb keeps only in-frame clones here, not all; method: immunoSEQ multiplex PCR. Of 400,000 to 600,000 clones in the sample, roughly 95% are singletons; the top ten hold under 0.065%. This sample is part of a study of shared clonotypes between healthy human individuals. Whole-study results and caveats: Naive subsets generally had larger estimated richness than memory subsets.

This TCR was sampled from a woman aged 25 to 39 in good health. The specimen sequenced was naive CD4+ T cells sorted from blood. Subset denoted: CD45RA+ positively selected.

The CDR3 is CASSVGPRGQETQYF. CDR3 bases: TGTGCCAGCAGCGTAGGCCCGCGGGGCCAAGAGACCCAGTACTTC. The gene calls are TRBV9 and TRBJ2-5; weak D call: TRBD2 (6 bases). The germline CDR1 and CDR2 sequences are SGDLS and YYNGEE. The CDR3 consists of 15 residues. V was cut by 0 bases and J by 1 base, with 10 bases left in between.